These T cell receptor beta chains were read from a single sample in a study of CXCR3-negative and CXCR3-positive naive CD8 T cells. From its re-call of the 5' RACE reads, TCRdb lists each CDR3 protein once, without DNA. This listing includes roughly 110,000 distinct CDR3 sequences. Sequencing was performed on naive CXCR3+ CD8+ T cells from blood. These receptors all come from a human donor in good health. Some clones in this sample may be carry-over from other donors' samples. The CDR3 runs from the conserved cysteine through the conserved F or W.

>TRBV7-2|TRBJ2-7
CASSPDRVLSYEQYF
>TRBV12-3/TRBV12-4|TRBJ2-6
CASSLAQRGGLSSGANVLTF
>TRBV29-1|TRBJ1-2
CSFTGQNGYTF
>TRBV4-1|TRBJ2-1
CASSQETSGRGNEQFF
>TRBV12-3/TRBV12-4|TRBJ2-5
CASSHDVSETQYF
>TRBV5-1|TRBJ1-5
CASSLIGGGNQPQHF
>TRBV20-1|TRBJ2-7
CSARDPGATYEQYF
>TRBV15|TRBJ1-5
CATSRDLGVGQPQHF
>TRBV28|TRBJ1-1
CASSYPREVGTEAFF
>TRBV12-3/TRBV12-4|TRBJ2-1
CASRTGQGTYNEQFF
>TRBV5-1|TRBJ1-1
CASSRSQDRSTEAFF
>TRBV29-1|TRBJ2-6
CSVEEGAGANVLTF
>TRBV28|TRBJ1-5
CASSPVGGLVQPQHF
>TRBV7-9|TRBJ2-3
CASSLRVQGVADTQYF
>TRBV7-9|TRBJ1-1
CASSFIRGLDTEAFF
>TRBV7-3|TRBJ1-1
CASSLDAGASEAFF
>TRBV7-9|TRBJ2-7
CASSLAEGQLPYEQYF
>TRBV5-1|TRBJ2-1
CASSLYRQGGDEQFF
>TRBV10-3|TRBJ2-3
CATTGMGATDTQYF
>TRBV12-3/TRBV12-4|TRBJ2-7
CASSPGQGSYEQYF
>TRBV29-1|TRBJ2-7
CSVSNAGGASYEQYF
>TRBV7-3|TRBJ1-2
CASSEGGTGYGYTF
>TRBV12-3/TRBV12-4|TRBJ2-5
CASSLLASGQETQYF
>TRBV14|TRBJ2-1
CASSQDGAGTRSYNEQFF
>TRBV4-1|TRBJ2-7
CASSQVRGGLYEQYF
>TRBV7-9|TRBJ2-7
CASSLVLAAAYEQYF
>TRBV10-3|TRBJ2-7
CAISSGTSFYEQYF
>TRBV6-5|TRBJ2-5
CASSYSTWAGEETQYF
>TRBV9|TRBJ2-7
CASSRTTDYEEQYF
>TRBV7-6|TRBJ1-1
CASSPTQVSTEAFF
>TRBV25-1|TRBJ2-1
CASSDRAQSRQEDNEQFF
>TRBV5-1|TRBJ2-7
CASRTSGYEQYF
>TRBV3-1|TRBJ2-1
CASSQGEGPHNEQFF
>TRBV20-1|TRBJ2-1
CSALLAVSYNEQFF
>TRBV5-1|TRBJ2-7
CASSLSWGSYEQYF
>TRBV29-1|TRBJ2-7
CSVRTGVSYEQYF
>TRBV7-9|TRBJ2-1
CASSFGGGSDNEQFF
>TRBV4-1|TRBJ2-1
CASSQDADPYNEQFF
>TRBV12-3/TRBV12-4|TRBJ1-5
CASSFQNQPQHF
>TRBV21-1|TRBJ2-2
CASSGRRSGELFF
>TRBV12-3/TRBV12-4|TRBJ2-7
CASSLGLGLSSYEQYF
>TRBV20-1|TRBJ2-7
CSARDTSVDYEQYF
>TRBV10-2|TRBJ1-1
CASTSGQGNTEAFF
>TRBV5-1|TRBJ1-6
CASSLVGQGIQNSPLHF
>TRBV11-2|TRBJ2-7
CASSPLWGTYEQYF
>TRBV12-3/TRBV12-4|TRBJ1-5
CASSLEQGAAQPQHF
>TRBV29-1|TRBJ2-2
CSVFNDGAGGASFVAGELFF
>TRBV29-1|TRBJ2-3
CSVGGVDRTDTQYF
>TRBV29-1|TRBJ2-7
CSGKVNDYEQYF
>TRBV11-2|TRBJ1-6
CASSSPGTGHSPLHF
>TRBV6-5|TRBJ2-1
CASSHRDGANEQFF
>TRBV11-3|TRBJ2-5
CASSPYANPDSQETQYF
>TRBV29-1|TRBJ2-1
CSVVAAFVDEQFF
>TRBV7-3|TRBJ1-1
CASTRPGTGNNEAFF
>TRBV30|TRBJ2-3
CAWSEGPGDTQYF